These 18 T cell receptor beta chains share one sample of origin, sequenced in a study of T cells in Graves' hyperthyroidism and ophthalmopathy. Amplification of TCR beta CDR3 regions was performed using RNA transcripts as template. The HTBI primer set drove a first-round RT-PCR of the TCR CDR3. Each CDR3 protein gets one entry after TCRdb re-called the multiplex PCR reads with MiXCR. The repertoire consists of more than 500,000 distinct CDR3 sequences, with about 15% occurring once and the leading ten covering 3.5% to 4.5%. Material for sequencing was blood. The receptors here all came from a woman aged 40 to 50 with Graves' ophthalmopathy.

In this sample, this clonotype turned up many times. The rearrangement links TRBV10-3 to TRBJ2-7; 10 positions agree with TRBD2. This CDR3 has 14 residues. The V and J ends lost 11 bases and 0 bases, in that order; junction bases with no gene match: 7. CDR1 is ENHRY, CDR2 SYGVKD, per germline. CDR3 residues: CAGAAGGSSYEQYF. The CDR3, as DNA: TGTGCCGGCGCAGCGGGAGGGAGCTCCTACGAGCAGTACTTC.

This clonotype was seen more than once but under ten times. This chain links TRBV10-3 with TRBJ2-1; 7 bases agree with TRBD2. Germline V gene sequence: CDR1 ENHRY, CDR2 SYGVKD. The CDR3 spans 15 residues. V lost 4 bases, J lost 3 bases, and 6 bases stayed unmatched. Here the CDR3 reads CAISAGRSNYNEQFF. The CDR3, as DNA: TGTGCCATCAGTGCCGGGAGGAGTAACTACAATGAGCAGTTCTTC.

This clonotype was counted a few times. The V gene is TRBV7-9, the J gene TRBJ1-2; 7 positions match TRBD1. Germline-derived CDR1 and CDR2 are SEHNR and FQNEAQ (reference sequence). V lost 6 bases to trimming and J lost 5 bases; unmatched junction nucleotides: 6. The CDR3 covers 13 residues. The CDR3 protein is CASSKGGFYGYTF. The CDR3 DNA sequence: TGTGCCAGCAGTAAAGGGGGCTTTTATGGCTACACCTTC.

Many counts were recorded for this clonotype. V and J are TRBV20-1 and TRBJ1-1; D remains unclear. The CDR3 runs 10 residues. Trimming removed 6 bases at V and 7 bases at J, with 9 bases between. Germline V CDR1 and CDR2: DFQATT, SNEGSKA (reference sequence). CDR3 nucleotide sequence: TGCAGTGCCCCTGGGGATGAAGCTTTCTTT. Its translation is CSAPGDEAFF.

The gene calls are TRBV6-2 or TRBV6-3 and TRBJ2-7; 13 bases are a match to TRBD2. V shed 10 bases and J 6 bases; nucleotides not matched to a gene: 12. Germline-derived CDR1 and CDR2 are MNHEY and SVGEGT. The CDR3 sequence is 15 residues long. The CDR3 here is CAIRRGLAGDLEQYF. The DNA for the CDR3 is TGTGCCATCCGCCGCGGACTAGCGGGAGACCTCGAGCAGTACTTC.

This clonotype was detected ten times or more. The gene calls are TRBV12-3 or TRBV12-4 and TRBJ1-1; 7 bases fit TRBD1. The V segment lost 7 bases and the J segment 6 bases; nucleotides outside the gene matches: 8. The CDR3 contains 13 residues. CDR3 protein: CASTYTGDAEAFF. CDR3 sequence (DNA): TGTGCCAGCACTTACACAGGGGATGCTGAAGCTTTCTTT.

The table lists this clonotype with many counts. V usage is TRBV20-1 and J usage is TRBJ1-3; a possible D gene is TRBD1 (6 bases). The CDR3 sequence is 15 residues long. CDR1 and CDR2 from the germline V gene are DFQATT and SNEGSKA (reference sequence). Trimming shortened V by 5 bases and J by 2 bases, and 16 bases separated the two germline ends. The CDR3 is CSAEGVPGAGNTIYF. In nucleotides, the CDR3 is TGCAGTGCTGAGGGGGTACCCGGTGCTGGAAACACCATATATTTT.

This clonotype came up many times. The chain couples TRBV6-4 to TRBJ1-3; D might be TRBD1 (6 bases). CDR3 size: 18 residues. Trimming stripped 7 bases from V and 1 base from J, with 23 bases between. Germline CDR1 is MRHNA and CDR2 is SNTAGT. This CDR3 reads CASTDSGWGALSGNTIYF. CDR3 coding DNA: TGTGCCAGCACCGACTCAGGATGGGGGGCTCTATCTGGAAACACCATATATTTT.

This clonotype was found many times. This chain connects TRBV19 to TRBJ1-5; 8 nucleotides line up with TRBD1. Unmatched junction bases numbered 14, after V lost 5 bases and J lost 2 bases. Germline CDR1 LNHDA, CDR2 SQIVND (reference sequence). The CDR3 totals 18 residues. The CDR3, as DNA: TGTGCCAGTAGTCGCCAGGGGGCTGGGGTTGGTGGCAATCAGCCCCAGCATTTT. Translation: CASSRQGAGVGGNQPQHF.

This clonotype was recorded a few times. V gene TRBV18 combines with J gene TRBJ2-5; no reliable D call. The CDR3 loop spans 15 amino acids. Between the trimmed V and J ends, which lost 3 bases and 5 bases, there was a span of 16 bases. Germline loops: CDR1 KGHSH, CDR2 LQKENI. CDR3 sequence reads: CASSPVLSARETQYF. As DNA, the CDR3 is TGTGCCAGCTCACCGGTTTTGAGCGCCCGCGAGACCCAGTACTTC.

This clonotype was detected a few times. V and J are TRBV5-4 and TRBJ1-1; D call uncertain. CDR1 and CDR2 from the germline V gene are SGHNT and YYREEE (reference sequence). V was shortened by 6 bases and J by 3 bases, with 15 bases between the two germline ends. The CDR3 extends over 14 amino acids. The CDR3 loop reads CASTQPGRDTEAFF. The CDR3, as DNA: TGTGCCAGCACCCAACCGGGTAGGGACACTGAAGCTTTCTTT.

Ten or more counts support this clonotype. V gene TRBV29-1 combines with J gene TRBJ2-7, with 8 bases lining up with TRBD2. There are 16 residues in the CDR3. V lost 0 bases, J lost 3 bases, and 10 bases stayed unmatched. Germline V gene sequence: CDR1 SQVTM, CDR2 ANQGSEA. The CDR3 DNA sequence: TGCAGCGTTGAAGATGTAGGCACTAGCGGACTCTACGAGCAGTACTTC. This codes for CSVEDVGTSGLYEQYF.

The chain combines TRBV6-1 with TRBJ2-7; D is unclear. Germline-derived CDR1 and CDR2 are MNHNS and SASEGT. The CDR3 is 13 residues long. V was cut by 3 bases and J by 5 bases, with 11 bases left in between. The chain's CDR3 is CASSESVVDEQYF. Here the CDR3 DNA reads TGTGCCAGCAGTGAGAGCGTCGTAGACGAGCAGTACTTC.

The sample holds a few counts of this clonotype. One base away lies a much larger clone, so this may be a sequencing read error. The V and J genes are TRBV7-3 and TRBJ2-7, with 7 bases lining up with TRBD1. Germline V lookup: CDR1 SGHTA, CDR2 FQGTGA. This CDR3 is built from 15 residues. J lost 3 bases, V lost 5 bases, and 10 bases had no gene match. The CDR3 spells CASSEQGFEGYEQYF. The CDR3 coding sequence is TGTGCCAGCAGCGAACAGGGGTTTGAAGGCTACGAGCAGTACTTC.

This clonotype has more than one count but fewer than ten. This chain joins TRBV20-1 and TRBJ2-7; 15 nucleotides match TRBD2. V was pared by 5 bases and J by 7 bases, with 6 bases of the junction left unmatched. Germline V CDR1 and CDR2: DFQATT, SNEGSKA (reference sequence). The CDR3 is 14 residues long. The CDR3 sequence is CSAGRGLAGGEQYF. The DNA of the CDR3 is TGCAGTGCTGGAAGGGGACTAGCGGGGGGAGAGCAGTACTTC.

V and J are TRBV2 and TRBJ2-4, with D hard to call. Trimming stripped 1 base from V and 3 bases from J, with 4 bases between. Germline-derived CDR1 and CDR2 are SNHLY and FYNNEI. The CDR3 spans 13 residues. DNA for the CDR3: TGTGCCAGCAGTGAAGAGAACAAAAACATTCAGTACTTC. Translation gives CASSEENKNIQYF.

At least ten counts were recorded for this clonotype. V gene TRBV20-1 combines with J gene TRBJ1-3, with TRBD1 matching 9 bases. Germline V gene data show CDR1 as DFQATT and CDR2 as SNEGSKA (reference sequence). The CDR3 spans 15 residues. V shed 3 bases, J shed 3 bases, and the junction held 6 bases outside the gene matches. The CDR3: CSARGTGLDGNTIYF. DNA of the CDR3: TGCAGTGCTAGGGGGACAGGGTTGGATGGAAACACCATATATTTT.

In its sample, this clonotype was seen many times. This chain links TRBV2 with TRBJ2-2; perhaps TRBD1 as D (6 bases). The germline V and J ends were trimmed by 8 bases and 0 bases, with 10 bases remaining between them. The germline gives CDR1 SNHLY, CDR2 FYNNEI. The CDR3 is 14 residues long. The CDR3 protein is CASGDNANTGELFF. CDR3 nucleotides: TGTGCCAGCGGGGACAACGCGAACACCGGGGAGCTGTTTTTT. The variable domain in full, completed from reference TRBV2 and TRBJ2-2, reads EPEVTQTPSHQVTQMGQEVILRCVPISNHLYFYWYRQILGQKVEFLVSFYNNEISEKSEIFDDQFSVERPDGSNFTLKIRSTKLEDSAMYFCASGDNANTGELFFGEGSRLTVL.